The sequence of this TCR beta chain was determined in a study of early T cells in non-severe SARS-CoV-2 infection. The CDR3 is 12 residues long. Trimming removed 8 bases at V and 2 bases at J, with 6 bases between. Germline CDR1 reads SNHLY; CDR2 reads FYNNEI. The library protocol tagged individual cDNA molecules with unique molecular identifiers. TCRdb analysed the 5' RACE reads with MiXCR anew, one entry per CDR3 protein. The data hold 50,000 to 65,000 distinct CDR3 sequences, with about 9.7% observed a single time. This chain uses TRBV2 with TRBJ2-2; D tentatively fits TRBD1 or TRBD2 (5 bases each). The TCR was taken from an adult who was a healthcare worker with PCR-confirmed SARS-CoV-2 infection or an uninfected control (not recorded which). Material: whole blood. The CDR3 DNA reads as TGTGCCAGCCGGGACAACACCGGGGAGCTGTTTTTT. Translated, it gives CASRDNTGELFF.